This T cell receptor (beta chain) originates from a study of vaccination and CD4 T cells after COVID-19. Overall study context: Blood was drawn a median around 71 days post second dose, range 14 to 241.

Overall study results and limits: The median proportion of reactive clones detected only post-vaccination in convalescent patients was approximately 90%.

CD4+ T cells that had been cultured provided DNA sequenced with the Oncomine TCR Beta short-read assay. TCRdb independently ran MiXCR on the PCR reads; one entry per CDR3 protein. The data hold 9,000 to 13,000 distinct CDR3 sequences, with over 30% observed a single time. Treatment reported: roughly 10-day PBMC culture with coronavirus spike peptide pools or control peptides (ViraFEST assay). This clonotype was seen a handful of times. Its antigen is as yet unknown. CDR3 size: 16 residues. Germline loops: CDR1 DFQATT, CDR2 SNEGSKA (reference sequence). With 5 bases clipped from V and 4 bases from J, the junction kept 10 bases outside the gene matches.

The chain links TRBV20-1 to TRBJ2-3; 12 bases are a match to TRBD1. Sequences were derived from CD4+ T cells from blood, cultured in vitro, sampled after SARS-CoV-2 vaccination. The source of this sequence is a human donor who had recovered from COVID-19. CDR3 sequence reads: CSADNPGQGASDTQYF. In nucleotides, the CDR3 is TGCAGTGCTGATAATCCGGGACAGGGGGCCTCAGATACGCAGTATTTT.